One and the same sample provided the 23 T cell receptor beta chains below, sequenced in a study of T cell changes during pregnancy in multiple sclerosis. Libraries were prepared by immunoSEQ multiplex PCR; TCRdb keeps only in-frame clonotypes and omits some of them. The table lists fewer than 110,000 clones, about 91% of them singletons. Sequenced material: peripheral blood, taken in the second trimester of pregnancy. The source is a female donor with multiple sclerosis, enrolled in a pregnancy study.

This chain joins TRBV7-6 and TRBJ1-3; no firm D call. V gave up 0 bases and J gave up 0 bases, with 12 bases separating them. The CDR3 loop spans 17 amino acids. Germline assignment: CDR1 SGHVS and CDR2 FNYEAQ. Here the CDR3 DNA reads TGTGCCAGCAGCTTAGCGTTATCGGCAGGCTCTGGAAACACCATATATTTT. Translating it yields CASSLALSAGSGNTIYF.

This chain joins TRBV19 and TRBJ1-5; possibly TRBD1 for D (5 bases). This CDR3 has 16 amino acids. Germline values: CDR1 LNHDA, CDR2 SQIVND (reference sequence). V was shortened by 5 bases and J by 0 bases, with 14 bases between the two germline ends. This chain's CDR3 is CASSDLRGYSNQPQHF. In nucleotides, the CDR3 is TGTGCCAGTAGTGACCTAAGGGGCTATAGCAATCAGCCCCAGCATTTT.

The rearrangement joins TRBV7-3 to TRBJ2-5, with D possibly being TRBD2 (5 bases). Germline V gene sequence: CDR1 SGHTA, CDR2 FQGTGA. This CDR3 comprises 15 residues. Trimming cost V 2 bases and J 4 bases, with 14 bases left between them. The CDR3: CASSLRAGGLETQYF. The CDR3 DNA is TGTGCCAGCAGCTTACGGGCAGGCGGGTTAGAGACCCAGTACTTC.

The chain couples TRBV6-4 to TRBJ2-1; 7 positions agree with TRBD2. This CDR3 comprises 15 residues. V shed 4 bases and J 8 bases; nucleotides not matched to a gene: 11. The V gene's germline CDR1 is MRHNA and CDR2 SNTAGT. The DNA for the CDR3 is TGTGCCAGCAGTGCACGGGGAGGGACTGGGGATGAGCAGTTCTTC. Translating gives CASSARGGTGDEQFF.

The CDR3: CASSQEQGLGDEQYF. CDR3 nucleotides: TGTGCCAGCAGCCAAGAGCAGGGACTAGGGGACGAGCAGTACTTC. The V gene is TRBV4-2, the J gene TRBJ2-7; 8 bases are shared with TRBD2. Germline V gene sequence: CDR1 LGHNA, CDR2 YNFKEQ. The CDR3 is 15 residues long. J gave up 5 bases and V 0 bases, and 6 bases lay outside the gene matches.

This clone was detected only once. V usage is TRBV5-1 and J usage is TRBJ2-5, with a tentative D call TRBD2 (6 bases). The CDR3 is 14 amino acids. In germline, CDR1 is SGHRS, CDR2 YFSETQ. The ends were cut back, 5 bases at V and 1 base at J, with 12 bases in the middle. CDR3 DNA sequence: TGCGCCAGCAGTGCGGGGACGTTCCAAGAGACCCAGTACTTC. Translation: CASSAGTFQETQYF.

This chain connects TRBV5-6 to TRBJ2-1, with 9 nucleotides matching TRBD2. The CDR3 is 15 amino acids. Germline-derived CDR1 and CDR2 are SGHDT and YYEEEE. The J segment lost 9 bases and the V segment lost 0 bases, leaving 7 bases of the junction unmatched. CDR3 loop: CASSLEGLAGSEQFF. CDR3 DNA sequence: TGTGCCAGCAGCTTGGAGGGACTAGCCGGGAGTGAGCAGTTCTTC.

The chain has TRBV5-4 and TRBJ2-2; D possibly corresponds to TRBD2 (5 bases). CDR1 is SGHNT and CDR2 is YYREEE in the germline V gene (reference sequence). The CDR3 is made up of 15 amino acids. With 0 bases removed from V and 4 bases from J, the gap between germline ends came to 10 bases. CDR3 nucleotides: TGTGCCAGCAGCTTGGACGGCAGCGGCACCGGGGAGCTGTTTTTT. This encodes CASSLDGSGTGELFF.

V and J are TRBV4-3 and TRBJ1-4, with TRBD1 matching 7 bases. The CDR3 spans 17 residues. V trimming: 0 bases; J trimming: 4 bases; junction bases outside the gene matches: 8. Per the germline V gene, CDR1 is LGHNA and CDR2 is YSLEER. The CDR3 coding sequence is TGCGCCAGCAGCCAAGAAAGCCCAGGGGGTTTTAATGAAAAACTGTTTTTT. It encodes CASSQESPGGFNEKLFF.

This chain joins TRBV18 and TRBJ2-2; unclear D gene. The V end was cut by 4 bases, the J end by 1 base, with 7 bases between. The CDR3 is made up of 14 amino acids. Germline loops: CDR1 KGHSH, CDR2 LQKENI. The CDR3 loop reads CASSLQQNTGELFF. CDR3 in DNA: TGTGCCAGCTCACTACAGCAGAACACCGGGGAGCTGTTTTTT.

This chain uses TRBV28 with TRBJ2-7, with TRBD1 matching over 11 bases. Losses at the gene ends were 5 bases for V and 5 bases for J; bases not matched to a gene: 8. CDR3 length: 15 residues. The germline V gene has CDR1 MDHEN and CDR2 SYDVKM. For the CDR3, the DNA is TGTGCCAGCAGTCAGCCGGGACAGGGGGAGGACGAGCAGTACTTC. Its protein product is CASSQPGQGEDEQYF.

The J gene is TRBJ2-4, the V gene TRBV30, with D maybe TRBD2 (5 bases). V was clipped by 5 bases and J by 1 base, with 6 bases between them. CDR1 GTSNPN and CDR2 SVGIG come from the germline V gene (reference sequence). CDR3 size: 12 residues. The CDR3, as DNA: TGTGCCTGGGGGGAGGCCAAAAACATTCAGTACTTC. Its translation is CAWGEAKNIQYF.

The rearrangement uses TRBV2 and TRBJ2-2; 10 bases fit TRBD1. Trimming took 8 bases from V and 1 from J; bases not matched to a gene: 4. CDR1 and CDR2 (germline): SNHLY, FYNNEI. CDR3 length equals 15 residues. The CDR3 DNA reads TGTGCCAGCGGACAGGGGGTGGTGAACACCGGGGAGCTGTTTTTT. Amino acids: CASGQGVVNTGELFF.

This rearrangement joins TRBV12-5 to TRBJ2-1; 11 nucleotides match TRBD1. V was pared by 5 bases and J by 7 bases, with 7 bases of the junction left unmatched. The CDR3 covers 15 residues. CDR1 is LGHNT, CDR2 FRNRAP, per germline. The CDR3 nucleotides read TGTGCTAGTGGTACGGGGACAGGGGGAAGTAATGAGCAGTTCTTC. Its translation is CASGTGTGGSNEQFF. Based on the CDR3 plus reference TRBV12-5 and TRBJ2-1, the full variable domain is DARVTQTPRHKVTEMGQEVTMRCQPILGHNTVFWYRQTMMQGLELLAYFRNRAPLDDSGMPKDRFSAEMPDATLATLKIQPSEPRDSAVYFCASGTGTGGSNEQFFGPGTRLTVL.

The chain carries TRBV2 and TRBJ1-1; the D gene is possibly TRBD1 (6 bases). This CDR3 comprises 15 residues. Trimming left V 6 bases short and J 1 base short, with 15 bases between. Germline values: CDR1 SNHLY, CDR2 FYNNEI. The CDR3 is CASRKGDMENTEAFF. The CDR3 nucleotides read TGTGCCAGCAGAAAAGGGGACATGGAGAACACTGAAGCTTTCTTT. The full variable domain, in which reference TRBV2 and TRBJ1-1 provide the parts outside the CDR3, is EPEVTQTPSHQVTQMGQEVILRCVPISNHLYFYWYRQILGQKVEFLVSFYNNEISEKSEIFDDQFSVERPDGSNFTLKIRSTKLEDSAMYFCASRKGDMENTEAFFGQGTRLTVV.

This sequence joins TRBV19 and TRBJ2-2; D is unresolved. V was cut by 8 bases and J by 6 bases, with 7 bases left in between. CDR1 LNHDA and CDR2 SQIVND come from the germline V gene (reference sequence). The CDR3 runs to 11 residues. In DNA, the CDR3 is TGTGCCAGTGACGAGGCCGGGGAGCTGTTTTTT. Protein sequence: CASDEAGELFF.

V usage is TRBV6-5 and J usage is TRBJ2-3, with D possibly matching TRBD1 (6 bases). Trimming cost V 6 bases and J 0 bases, with 10 bases left between them. Germline V gene sequence: CDR1 MNHEY, CDR2 SVGAGI. The CDR3 covers 14 residues. The CDR3 is CASRRTVSTDTQYF. The CDR3 DNA reads TGTGCCAGCAGGAGGACAGTAAGCACAGATACGCAGTATTTT.

This clone occurred a few times. One junction end does not reproduce the germline sequence, and a read error may be involved. This rearrangement joins TRBV7-7 to TRBJ2-5, with D possibly being TRBD1 (6 bases). The CDR3 runs to 16 residues. Per the germline V gene, CDR1 is SSHAT and CDR2 is FNYEAQ (reference sequence). CDR3 loop: CASSLGPQGIQETQYF. The CDR3 DNA sequence: TGTGCTAGCAGCTTAGGTCCCCAGGGGATACAAGAGACCCAGTACTTC.

V is TRBV28 and J is TRBJ1-2, with TRBD1 identical over 9 bases. V was pared by 6 bases and J by 5 bases, with 4 bases of the junction left unmatched. CDR1 MDHEN and CDR2 SYDVKM come from the germline V gene. The CDR3 covers 13 residues. The CDR3 DNA follows: TGTGCCAGCAGCCTGACAGGGGGGTATGGCTACACCTTC. It translates to CASSLTGGYGYTF.

V gene TRBV28 combines with J gene TRBJ1-4; D perhaps matches TRBD1 (5 bases). Trimming took 3 bases from V and 7 from J, leaving 15 bases between them. The germline V gene has CDR1 MDHEN and CDR2 SYDVKM. The CDR3 consists of 15 residues. The CDR3 DNA reads as TGTGCCAGCAGTTTTGGGATGGACATTGTTGAAAAACTGTTTTTT. This sequence encodes CASSFGMDIVEKLFF.

This chain joins TRBV10-3 and TRBJ1-1; 7 positions agree with TRBD1. Germline CDR1 and CDR2: ENHRY and SYGVKD. The CDR3 has 18 residues. The V and J ends lost 0 bases and 10 bases, in that order; junction bases with no gene match: 20. CDR3 loop: CAISESIPGGRGFVGAFF. The CDR3, as DNA: TGTGCCATCAGTGAGTCGATCCCTGGGGGCAGGGGGTTCGTCGGAGCTTTCTTT.

There are a few counts of this clone. This sequence joins TRBV7-8 and TRBJ2-5, with 12 bases that match TRBD2. In germline, CDR1 is SGHVS, CDR2 FQNEAQ. Germline trimming cut 1 base from V and 4 bases from J; bases unmatched to any gene: 10. The CDR3 is 18 residues long. As DNA, the CDR3 is TGTGCCAGCAGCTTAGGGGCTAGCGGGAGGGGAAGGGGAGAGACCCAGTACTTC. It is translated as CASSLGASGRGRGETQYF. The complete variable domain, with remaining parts taken from reference TRBV7-8 and TRBJ2-5, reads GAGVSQSPRYKVAKRGQDVALRCDPISGHVSLFWYQQALGQGPEFLTYFQNEAQLDKSGLPSDRFFAERPEGSVSTLKIQRTQQEDSAVYLCASSLGASGRGRGETQYFGPGTRLLVL.

The chain has TRBV9 and TRBJ1-2, with TRBD1 matching over 10 bases. The germline CDR1 and CDR2 sequences are SGDLS and YYNGEE. The CDR3 runs to 16 residues. The V gene end was trimmed by 0 bases and the J gene end by 5 bases; junction bases not matched to a gene: 7. CDR3 in amino acids: CASSVVGTGARYGYTF. The CDR3 coding sequence is TGTGCCAGCAGCGTAGTTGGGACAGGGGCGAGATATGGCTACACCTTC.